This record covers a single T cell receptor (beta chain). The data are from a study of cytomegalovirus exposure and HLA in healthy donors. Germline assignment: CDR1 MNHEY and CDR2 SMNVEV (reference sequence). V was pared by 3 bases and J by 10 bases, with 14 bases between. This CDR3 is 13 amino acids long. PCR amplification relied on 60 Vbeta primers (plus 13 Jbeta primers). Libraries were prepared by immunoSEQ multiplex PCR; TCRdb keeps only in-frame clonotypes and omits some of them. The data show 130,000 to 150,000 clones, about four fifths seen once. This receptor was taken from a female donor in good health and CMV-seronegative. The rearrangement uses TRBV27 and TRBJ2-3; perhaps TRBD2 as D (6 bases). Sequencing was carried out using PBMCs. DNA of the CDR3: TGTGCCAGCAGTTTTCGTGAGGGGACTGCGCAGTATTTT. Amino acid sequence: CASSFREGTAQYF.